The text below deals with one T cell receptor (beta chain). Its antigen is as yet unknown. The record originates from a study of T cells in Graves' hyperthyroidism and ophthalmopathy. Study-wide points: Ophthalmopathy cases were set apart from stable hyperthyroidism by a 13 V-J model. Model predictions of ophthalmopathy came a median approximately 6 months before onset.

Amplified TCR beta CDR3 regions derived from RNA transcripts. HTBI primers were used for first-round RT-PCR of the TCR CDR3. TCRdb re-called the multiplex PCR reads through MiXCR, storing one row per CDR3 protein. The repertoire has 250,000 to 300,000 distinct CDR3 sequences, roughly 13% of them found once; the top ten carry 7.8%. Germline assignment: CDR1 SNHLY and CDR2 FYNNEI. Losses at the gene ends were 6 bases for V and 3 bases for J; bases not matched to a gene: 6. The CDR3 consists of 15 residues. The sequencing sample was made of blood. The receptor was derived from a woman aged 30 to 39 with Graves' hyperthyroidism that later progressed to Graves' ophthalmopathy. The chain is built from TRBV2 and TRBJ2-3, with TRBD1 identical over 10 bases. CDR3 nucleotide sequence: TGTGCCAGCAGCCTACGGGACAGGGGAACAGATACGCAGTATTTT. Protein product: CASSLRDRGTDTQYF. The whole variable domain, filled in from reference TRBV2 and TRBJ2-3, reads EPEVTQTPSHQVTQMGQEVILRCVPISNHLYFYWYRQILGQKVEFLVSFYNNEISEKSEIFDDQFSVERPDGSNFTLKIRSTKLEDSAMYFCASSLRDRGTDTQYFGPGTRLTVL.